Described below is a single T cell receptor (beta chain) sequence and its context. The sample originates from a study of blood T cell repertoires in COVID-19. CDR3 size: 13 residues. V was cut by 11 bases and J by 5 bases, with 19 bases left in between. Per germline, CDR1 ENHRY and CDR2 SYGVKD. The method was immunoSEQ multiplex PCR; TCRdb's version includes in-frame clones alone and lacks a portion of them. The table has approximately 160,000 clones, about 92% seen once. This TCR derives from a man in his fifties or sixties with active or convalescent COVID-19. Sample: peripheral blood. The V and J genes are TRBV10-3 and TRBJ2-7, with a weak D call TRBD1 (6 bases). The CDR3 region is CALGGTRRDEQYF. Here the CDR3 DNA reads TGTGCCTTGGGTGGGACACGACGGGACGAGCAGTACTTC.